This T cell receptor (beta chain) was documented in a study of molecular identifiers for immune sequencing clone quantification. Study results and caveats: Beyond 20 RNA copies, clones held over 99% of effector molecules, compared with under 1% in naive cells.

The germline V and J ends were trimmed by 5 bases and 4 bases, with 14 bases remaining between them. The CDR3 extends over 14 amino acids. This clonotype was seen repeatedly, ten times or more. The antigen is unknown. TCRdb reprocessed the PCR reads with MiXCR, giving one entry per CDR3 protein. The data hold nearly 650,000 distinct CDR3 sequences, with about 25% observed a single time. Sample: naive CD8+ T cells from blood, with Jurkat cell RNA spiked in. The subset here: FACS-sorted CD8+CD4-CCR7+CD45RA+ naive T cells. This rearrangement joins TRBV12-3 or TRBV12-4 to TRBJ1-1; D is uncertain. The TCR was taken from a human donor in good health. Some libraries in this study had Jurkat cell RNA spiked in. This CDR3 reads CASSPTLPSTEAFF. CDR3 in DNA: TGTGCCAGCAGTCCGACCCTACCTTCCACTGAAGCTTTCTTT.